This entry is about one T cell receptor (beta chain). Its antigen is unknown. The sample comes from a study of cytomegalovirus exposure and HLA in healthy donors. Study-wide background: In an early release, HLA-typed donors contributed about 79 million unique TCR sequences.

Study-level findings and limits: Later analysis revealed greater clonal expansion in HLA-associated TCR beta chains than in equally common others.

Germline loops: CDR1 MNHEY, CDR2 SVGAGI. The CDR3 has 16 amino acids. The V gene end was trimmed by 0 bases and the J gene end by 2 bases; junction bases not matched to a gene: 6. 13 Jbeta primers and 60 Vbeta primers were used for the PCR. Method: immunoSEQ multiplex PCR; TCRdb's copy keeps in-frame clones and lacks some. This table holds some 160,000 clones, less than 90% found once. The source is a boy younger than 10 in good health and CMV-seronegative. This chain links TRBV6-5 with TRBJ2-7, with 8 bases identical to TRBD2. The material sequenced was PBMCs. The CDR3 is CASSYSAGEVAYEQYF. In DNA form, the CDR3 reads TGTGCCAGCAGTTACTCAGCGGGAGAGGTAGCCTACGAGCAGTACTTC.